Shown below are 6 T cell receptor beta chains from a single sample sequenced in a study of blood T cell repertoires in COVID-19. Some clones are missing from TCRdb's copy, which holds only in-frame ones; the method was immunoSEQ multiplex PCR. The sample has 90,000 to 150,000 clones, about 86% seen once; the top ten hold less than 2.5%. Material for sequencing was peripheral blood. These receptors all come from a woman between 50 and 59 years old with acute or convalescent COVID-19.

The chain employs TRBV10-3 and TRBJ1-2; D possibly corresponds to TRBD1 (5 bases). Trimming shortened V by 8 bases and J by 5 bases, and 12 bases separated the two germline ends. The CDR3 totals 12 residues. From germline, CDR1 is ENHRY and CDR2 SYGVKD. CDR3: CAIGLGQYGYTF. In DNA, the CDR3 is TGTGCCATCGGGCTGGGGCAGTATGGCTACACCTTC.

This rearrangement joins TRBV6-6 to TRBJ1-5, with 7 positions matching TRBD1. V lost 5 bases and J lost 5; bases outside the gene matches: 6. This CDR3 has 14 amino acids. The V gene's germline CDR1 is MNHNY and CDR2 SVGAGI (reference sequence). In DNA form, the CDR3 reads TGTGCCAGCAGTGGCCGACAGGGCGATCAGCCCCAGCATTTT. Translated: CASSGRQGDQPQHF.

The rearrangement joins TRBV6-5 to TRBJ1-3; 9 bases match TRBD1. Trimming removed 4 bases from V and 11 bases from J; junction bases left unmatched: 15. The germline CDR1 and CDR2 sequences are MNHEY and SVGAGI. The CDR3 is 16 amino acids. The CDR3 loop reads CASSSLGDRAKSSIYF. The CDR3 DNA follows: TGTGCCAGCAGTTCGCTGGGGGACAGGGCGAAATCTTCCATATATTTT.

The chain carries TRBV5-1 and TRBJ1-5; D may be TRBD1 (6 bases). Germline loops: CDR1 SGHRS, CDR2 YFSETQ. This CDR3 has 15 amino acids. With 0 bases removed from V and 6 bases from J, the gap between germline ends came to 13 bases. The CDR3 coding sequence is TGCGCCAGCAGCTTGGCCGGGACATCAGGTCAGCCCCAGCATTTT. Its protein product is CASSLAGTSGQPQHF. Together with reference TRBV5-1 and TRBJ1-5, the CDR3 gives the full variable domain: KAGVTQTPRYLIKTRGQQVTLSCSPISGHRSVSWYQQTPGQGLQFLFEYFSETQRNKGNFPGRFSGRQFSNSRSEMNVSTLELGDSALYLCASSLAGTSGQPQHFGDGTRLSIL.

This rearrangement joins TRBV19 to TRBJ2-5; tentatively, D is TRBD1 (6 bases). Germline V gene data show CDR1 as LNHDA and CDR2 as SQIVND (reference sequence). Trimming took 4 bases from V and 2 from J, leaving 8 bases between them. There are 13 residues in the CDR3. The CDR3 DNA is TGTGCCAGTAGTAGGACAGTACAAGAGACCCAGTACTTC. Its protein product is CASSRTVQETQYF. The full variable domain, its missing parts supplied by reference TRBV19 and TRBJ2-5, is DGGITQSPKYLFRKEGQNVTLSCEQNLNHDAMYWYRQDPGQGLRLIYYSQIVNDFQKGDIAEGYSVSREKKESFPLTVTSAQKNPTAFYLCASSRTVQETQYFGPGTRLLVL.

The chain joins TRBV2 to TRBJ2-5; D ambiguous. The CDR3 covers 14 residues. Trimming cost V 2 bases and J 5 bases, with 12 bases left between them. CDR1 and CDR2 (germline): SNHLY, FYNNEI. Here the CDR3 reads CASSEWPLSETQYF. DNA of the CDR3: TGTGCCAGCAGTGAATGGCCCCTCTCGGAGACCCAGTACTTC.